These T cell receptor beta chains were read from a single sample in a study of T cells in Graves' hyperthyroidism and ophthalmopathy. One entry per CDR3 protein results from TCRdb running MiXCR on the multiplex PCR reads. The sample holds 600,000 to 700,000 distinct CDR3 sequences, just under 45% seen once. The sample taken for sequencing was peripheral blood or thyroid tissue (not recorded which). These receptors all come from an adult man with Graves' disease, either hyperthyroidism or ophthalmopathy (not recorded which). CDR3s include the opening cysteine and the closing phenylalanine or tryptophan. A D gene is named only where the DNA matches it firmly. Clone size is not always given. Where it is, it says once, few, many or a class for expanded clones.

v_call	j_call	cdr3_length	d_call	clone_size	cdr3_nt	cdr3_aa
TRBV7-9	TRBJ2-7	16	TRBD2	NA	TGTGCCAGCAGCTTGACAGGTAGCGGGAGCTCCTACGAGCAGTACTTC	CASSLTGSGSSYEQYF
TRBV9	TRBJ1-6	15	TRBD1	NA	TGTGCCAGCAGCGACACCGGGGACAGGCGTTCACCCCTCCACTTT	CASSDTGDRRSPLHF
TRBV29-1	TRBJ1-1	15	TRBD1	NA	TGCAGCGTCGCAACCGGGACAGGGGGCGGCACTGAAGCTTTCTTT	CSVATGTGGGTEAFF
TRBV28	TRBJ1-2	15	TRBD1	NA	TGTGCCAGCAGTTTACAGCCAGGGGGCAACTATGGCTACACCTTC	CASSLQPGGNYGYTF
TRBV7-6	TRBJ1-1	14	NA	many	TGTGCCAGCAGCTTACCGGGGGGGAACACTGAAGCTTTCTTT	CASSLPGGNTEAFF
TRBV7-9	TRBJ2-7	13	NA	NA	TGTGCCAGCAACCCTAGTGGGACCTACGAGCAGTACTTC	CASNPSGTYEQYF
TRBV2	TRBJ2-2	16	TRBD1	NA	TGTGCCAGCAGCGGCCCGGGACAGCCCCTGTTGGGGGTGCTGTTTTTT	CASSGPGQPLLGVLFF
TRBV5-2	TRBJ2-7	14	NA	NA	TGTGCCAGCAAACCGACTAGCGGGAGGTACGAGCAGTACTTC	CASKPTSGRYEQYF
TRBV10-2	TRBJ1-2	13	NA	many	TGCGCCAGCAGCACAGGAATAAACTATGGCTACACCTTC	CASSTGINYGYTF
TRBV6-5	TRBJ1-5	15	NA	NA	TGTGCCAGCAGTTGGACACAGGGAAGATGGGAGCCCCAGCATTTT	CASSWTQGRWEPQHF
TRBV19	TRBJ1-2	15	NA	NA	TGTGCCAGTAGTATAGATAAAGAACGTAACTATGGCTACACCTTC	CASSIDKERNYGYTF
TRBV29-1	TRBJ1-2	12	NA	NA	TGCAGCGGAGAGGGTGGCGACAAGGGCTACACCTTC	CSGEGGDKGYTF
TRBV7-9	TRBJ1-2	13	NA	many	TGTGCCAGCAGCTTAGCGGGGGAGAACGGCTACACCTTC	CASSLAGENGYTF
TRBV2	TRBJ1-2	14	TRBD1	NA	TGTGCCTGCAGTGCGTCGACAGGGAACTATGGCTACACCTTC	CACSASTGNYGYTF
TRBV5-1	TRBJ1-2	13	TRBD1	NA	TGCGCCAGCAGGGGCGGACAGGGGAACGGCTACACCTTC	CASRGGQGNGYTF
TRBV20-1	TRBJ1-1	17	NA	NA	TGCAGTGCTAGAGATGGGAGCAGGGGCGGTGTGAACACTGAAGCTTTCTTT	CSARDGSRGGVNTEAFF
TRBV7-8	TRBJ1-2	17	NA	once	TGTGCCAGCAGCGTAGGAGGTCTGGGGGCGTGGAACTATGGCTACACCTTC	CASSVGGLGAWNYGYTF
TRBV7-2	TRBJ2-6	17	TRBD1	NA	TGTGCCAGCAGACCGGGACAGGGGGTTTCTGGGGCCAACGTCCTGACTTTC	CASRPGQGVSGANVLTF
TRBV29-1	TRBJ2-7	13	TRBD2	NA	TGCAGCGTTGAAGCGGGTTCTAGCGGGGGGCAGTACTTC	CSVEAGSSGGQYF
TRBV25-1	TRBJ1-2	13	NA	NA	TGTGCTAAAGCCGGGACTGGCGCCTATGGCTACACCTTC	CAKAGTGAYGYTF
TRBV4-1	TRBJ2-7	15	TRBD2	few	TGCGCCAGCAGCCAAGAGGGACTAGCGTTGGGCGAGCAGTACTTC	CASSQEGLALGEQYF
TRBV9	TRBJ1-2	17	TRBD1	many	TGTGCCAGCAGCCCCACGTCGAGGACAGGGGTGGACTATGGCTACACCTTC	CASSPTSRTGVDYGYTF
TRBV7-3	TRBJ2-2	17	TRBD1	once	TGTGCCAGCAGCTTAAGGGGGACAGGGTGGGACACCGGGGAGCTGTTTTTT	CASSLRGTGWDTGELFF
TRBV10-3	TRBJ2-5	13	TRBD1	NA	TGTGCCATCAGTGCTAGGACAGGGGAGACCCAGTACTTC	CAISARTGETQYF
TRBV2	TRBJ1-6	17	TRBD1	NA	TGTGCCAGCAGTGGCCGGGACAGAGGAACCTATAATTCACCCCTCCACTTT	CASSGRDRGTYNSPLHF
TRBV12-3/TRBV12-4	TRBJ1-1	14	TRBD1	NA	TGTGCCAGCAGCCAACAGGGGACAAACACTGAAGCTTTCTTT	CASSQQGTNTEAFF
TRBV2	TRBJ1-5	15	NA	many	TGTGCCAGCAGTGGTAACAGCTATAGCAATCAGCCCCAGCATTTT	CASSGNSYSNQPQHF
TRBV4-1	TRBJ1-2	15	NA	NA	TGCGCCAGCAGCCAAGGGTGGGCAGAAGCCTATGGCTACACCTTC	CASSQGWAEAYGYTF
TRBV9	TRBJ1-6	15	NA	few	TGTGCCAGCAGCCAATTCCTAACGAATAATTCACCCCTCCACTTT	CASSQFLTNNSPLHF
TRBV15	TRBJ1-3	16	NA	NA	TGTGCCACCAGCAGTAATGGGACACACTCTGGAAACACCATATATTTT	CATSSNGTHSGNTIYF
TRBV15	TRBJ1-6	16	NA	NA	TGTGCCACCAGCCCGGGTTGGGGGGTTACACATTCACCACTCCACTTT	CATSPGWGVTHSPLHF
TRBV9	TRBJ2-7	15	TRBD1	NA	TGTGCCAGCAGCCACCGACAGGGGACCTCCTACGAGCAGTACTTC	CASSHRQGTSYEQYF
TRBV2	TRBJ1-5	14	NA	few	TGTGCCAACAGTGTCGCCGAAAGCAATCAGCCCCAGCATTTT	CANSVAESNQPQHF
TRBV24-1	TRBJ2-2	14	NA	NA	TGTGCCACCCTATCAGGGACGGGGACCGGGGAGCTGTTTTTT	CATLSGTGTGELFF
TRBV7-9	TRBJ1-4	15	TRBD1	NA	TGTGCCAGCAGTCTACAGGGGGGCACTAATGAAAAACTGTTTTTT	CASSLQGGTNEKLFF
TRBV24-1	TRBJ2-7	13	TRBD2	NA	TGTGCCACCAGTGTAGCGGGAGGCGGTGAGCAGTACTTC	CATSVAGGGEQYF
TRBV7-2	TRBJ1-2	12	NA	few	TGTGCCGGGAATAAAGGGGGCTATGGCTACACCTTC	CAGNKGGYGYTF
TRBV7-2	TRBJ2-5	14	NA	NA	TGTGCCAGCAGCGGCAGCCGGGGGTGGGAGACCCAGTACTTC	CASSGSRGWETQYF
TRBV5-1	TRBJ1-1	18	TRBD1	once	TGCGCCAGCAGCTTGGCGGAGGGGCCAGGGGGTGTGAACACTGAAGCTTTCTTT	CASSLAEGPGGVNTEAFF
TRBV4-3	TRBJ1-5	15	NA	few	TGCGCCAGCAGCCAAGAAGGGGGGGTTAATCAGCCCCAGCATTTT	CASSQEGGVNQPQHF
TRBV7-9	TRBJ2-7	16	NA	NA	TGTGCCAGCAGCCCTAAAACTGGGACGGCCTCCTACGAGCAGTACTTC	CASSPKTGTASYEQYF
TRBV19	TRBJ1-2	15	TRBD1	many	TGTGCCAGTAGTGCCCTGCGGACAGGCAACTATGGCTACACCTTC	CASSALRTGNYGYTF
TRBV24-1	TRBJ1-2	14	TRBD1	NA	TGTGCCACCAGTGACGCCGACAGGGATTCTGGCTACACCTTC	CATSDADRDSGYTF
TRBV11-2	TRBJ2-5	15	TRBD2	few	TGTGCCAGCAGCTTAGGTGGGAGGGCCACAGAGACCCAGTACTTC	CASSLGGRATETQYF
TRBV29-1	TRBJ1-3	13	NA	NA	TGCAGCGTTGACGTGGGGACGGGAAACACCATATATTTT	CSVDVGTGNTIYF
TRBV12-3/TRBV12-4	TRBJ1-5	12	NA	NA	TGTGCCAGCAGCGACGCAATTCAGCCCCAGCATTTT	CASSDAIQPQHF
TRBV29-1	TRBJ1-2	14	NA	NA	TGCAGCGTTGGAACGGGGATGGATAACTATGGCTACACCTTC	CSVGTGMDNYGYTF
TRBV20-1	TRBJ2-5	13	TRBD2	many	TGCAGTGCTAGAGGAGGTAGCGGGGAGACCCAGTACTTC	CSARGGSGETQYF
TRBV2	TRBJ1-1	14	NA	NA	TGTGCCAGCAGTTTATGGGACACCTACACTGAAGCTTTCTTT	CASSLWDTYTEAFF
TRBV24-1	TRBJ2-2	15	TRBD1	many	TGTGCCACCAGTGATCCGGGGACAGGGGCCGGGGAGCTGTTTTTT	CATSDPGTGAGELFF
TRBV15	TRBJ1-4	13	NA	NA	TGTGCCACCAGCAGAGTGGCGGGAGAAAAACTGTTTTTT	CATSRVAGEKLFF
TRBV10-3	TRBJ2-5	13	NA	NA	TGTGCCATCAGTGGAGGAGTTGCAGAGACCCAGTACTTC	CAISGGVAETQYF
TRBV20-1	TRBJ1-1	14	NA	few	TGCAGTGCTCCCGGGGGCCCTAAGGGCACTGAAGCTTTCTTT	CSAPGGPKGTEAFF
TRBV10-3	TRBJ1-2	11	NA	NA	TGTGCCTCCGCGGACGTAGATGGCTACACCTTC	CASADVDGYTF
TRBV24-1	TRBJ2-7	16	TRBD1	many	TGTGCCACCAGTGATTCGGGACGGACAGGGAAGTACGAGCAGTACTTC	CATSDSGRTGKYEQYF
TRBV20-1	TRBJ1-2	12	NA	NA	TGCAGTGCTAGAGTACCCGGGGCGGCCGTCTGTTTC	CSARVPGAAVCF